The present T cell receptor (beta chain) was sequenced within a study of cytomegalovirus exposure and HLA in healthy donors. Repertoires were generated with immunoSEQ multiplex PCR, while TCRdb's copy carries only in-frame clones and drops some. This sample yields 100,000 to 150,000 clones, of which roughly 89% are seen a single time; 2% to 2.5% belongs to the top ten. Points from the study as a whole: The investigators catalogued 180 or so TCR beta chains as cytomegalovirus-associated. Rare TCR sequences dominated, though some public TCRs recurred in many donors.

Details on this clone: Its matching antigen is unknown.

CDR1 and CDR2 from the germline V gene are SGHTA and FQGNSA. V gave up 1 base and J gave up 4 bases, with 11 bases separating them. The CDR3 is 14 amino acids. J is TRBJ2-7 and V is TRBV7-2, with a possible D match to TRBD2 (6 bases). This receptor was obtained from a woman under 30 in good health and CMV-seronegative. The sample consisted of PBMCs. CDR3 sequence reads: CASSLGAGLYEQYF. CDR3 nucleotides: TGTGCCAGCAGCTTAGGGGCGGGATTGTACGAGCAGTACTTC.